This T cell receptor beta chain came from a study of a mutant IDH1 vaccine in newly diagnosed glioma. Overall study context: Patients had eight vaccinations, in weeks 1, 3, 5, 7, 11, 15, 19 and 23. Radiotherapy alone preceded vaccination by 4-6 weeks; alternatively, vaccination started with temozolomide cycles. Patients arrived already treated with radiotherapy, temozolomide, or both, most having had both.

The sample's time point: week 23, last vaccination. Vaccine doses each comprised 300 ug of mutant IDH1 20-mer peptide, with topical imiquimod. Clones were sequenced by immunoSEQ multiplex PCR, and TCRdb holds only the in-frame ones, with some missing. Of 40,000 to 50,000 clones listed, approximately 76% are singletons. This clone is a singleton in its sample. Its antigen is undetermined. Trimming took 1 base from V and 0 from J, leaving 7 bases between them. Germline values: CDR1 SGHAT, CDR2 FQDESV (reference sequence). CDR3 size: 14 residues. The study's findings and limits: Pseudoprogression looked unconnected to shifts in top peripheral T cell clonotypes.

The gene calls are TRBV11-1 and TRBJ2-7; D may be TRBD2 (5 bases). The TCR was taken from a man aged 50-60 years with glioma. The sample here was PBMCs, taken from a glioma patient whose treatment included an IDH1 peptide vaccine. The CDR3 sequence is CASSLVGLSYEQYF. The CDR3 DNA follows: TGTGCCAGCAGCTTAGTTGGACTCTCCTACGAGCAGTACTTC.